This TCR beta chain was found in a study of CD8 T cells in Susac syndrome. Study conclusions and caveats: It was acknowledged in the study that its TCR sequencing and HLA analysis involved a relatively small number of individuals.

A remark on this clonotype: What it recognizes is unknown.

Trimming pared 4 bases from V and 5 bases from J, leaving 15 bases between. Germline assignment: CDR1 GTSNPN and CDR2 SVGIG (reference sequence). The CDR3 sequence is 13 residues long. Random hexamers were used to reverse transcribe an amount of roughly 0.45 to 1 ug RNA. MiXCR, run by TCRdb on the immunoSEQ multiplex PCR reads, gives a single entry per CDR3 protein. The sample has some 150,000 distinct CDR3 sequences; around 94% are singletons. The sequence was obtained from a human donor in good health. This sequence joins TRBV30 and TRBJ2-7; a weak D match, TRBD1 (6 bases). Specimen: CD4+ T cells from PBMCs. The CDR3 loop reads CAWNRVRVDEQYF. Here the CDR3 DNA reads TGTGCCTGGAACAGGGTAAGGGTTGACGAGCAGTACTTC.